These T cell receptor beta chains were read from a single sample in a study of blood T cell repertoires in COVID-19. The table came from immunoSEQ multiplex PCR; TCRdb's copy has only in-frame clones and leaves some out. The sample has more than 150,000 clones; around 85% are singletons. The sample was peripheral blood. Source of these receptors: a man between 65 and 80 years old with active or convalescent COVID-19. The CDR3 runs from the conserved cysteine through the conserved F or W. D genes are given only for firm matches. A row's size may be missing; if present it is once, few, many or a size class.

CDR3 DNA,CDR3 protein,V gene,clone size,D gene,J gene,CDR3 length
TGTGCCAGCAGCCAAGATGGACAGCCGAACACTGAAGCTTTCTTT,CASSQDGQPNTEAFF,TRBV4-2,NA,NA,TRBJ1-1,15
TGTGCCAGCAGTAACCAAAACAGGAAGTATAGCAATCAGCCCCAGCATTTT,CASSNQNRKYSNQPQHF,TRBV6-2/TRBV6-3,NA,NA,TRBJ1-5,17
TGTGCCTGGACTAGCTGGAGCCTAGGGGAGACCCAGTACTTC,CAWTSWSLGETQYF,TRBV30,NA,NA,TRBJ2-5,14
TGTGCCAGTAGTATAGAAATTAGCGGGAGGGCCTCGAGTGGAGATACGCAGTATTTT,CASSIEISGRASSGDTQYF,TRBV19,NA,TRBD2,TRBJ2-3,19
TGTGCCAGCAGACGAGGGACAGGGTTTTCCACTGAAGCTTTCTTT,CASRRGTGFSTEAFF,TRBV28,NA,TRBD1,TRBJ1-1,15
TGTGCCAGCAGCCAAAAAGGTCTTGGAGATTTAGGAAACACCATATATTTT,CASSQKGLGDLGNTIYF,TRBV5-5,NA,NA,TRBJ1-3,17
TGCGCCAGCAGCCCCGGGACAGGTTCGCTCACTGAAGCTTTCTTT,CASSPGTGSLTEAFF,TRBV5-1,once,TRBD1,TRBJ1-1,15
TGTGCCAGCGCGACAGACCCCTACGAGCAGTACTTC,CASATDPYEQYF,TRBV3-1/TRBV3-2,NA,NA,TRBJ2-7,12
TGTGCCAGCAGCTTCTTATCCCCCGGGAGCTATGAGCAGTTCTTC,CASSFLSPGSYEQFF,TRBV7-9,NA,NA,TRBJ2-1,15
TGTGCCAGCAGCTTACTAGCGGGGGGGTCATATGACATTCAGTACTTC,CASSLLAGGSYDIQYF,TRBV5-5,NA,TRBD2,TRBJ2-4,16
TGTGCCAGCATGGTCACCATTGCAAGACAGGGACTTGTTCAGCCCCAGCATTTT,CASMVTIARQGLVQPQHF,TRBV21-1,NA,NA,TRBJ1-5,18
TGTGCCAGCAGCCTTACACGGGGGCGGGGGCCCTACGAGCAGTACTTC,CASSLTRGRGPYEQYF,TRBV3-1/TRBV3-2,NA,NA,TRBJ2-7,16
TGTGCCAGTACTAATACAGGGGGCCGCAATCAGCCCCAGCATTTT,CASTNTGGRNQPQHF,TRBV19,NA,TRBD1,TRBJ1-5,15
TGTGCCAGCAGTTTGACAGGGGGAGAGCCTTATGGCTACACCTTC,CASSLTGGEPYGYTF,TRBV2,NA,TRBD1,TRBJ1-2,15
TGTGCCAGCAGCTCCCCGGGACAGGGAAAGGTGTTTTTT,CASSSPGQGKVFF,TRBV5-5,NA,TRBD1,TRBJ1-4,13
TGCGCCAGCAGCCCCCATGCGCTAGCGGGTGGTGGGCAGTTCTTC,CASSPHALAGGGQFF,TRBV5-1,once,TRBD2,TRBJ2-1,15
TGTGCCAGCTCACCACTAGCGGAGGGCACCGGGGAGCTGTTTTTT,CASSPLAEGTGELFF,TRBV18,NA,NA,TRBJ2-2,15
TGCGCCAGCAGCCAAGAATCCAGCGGCTCCTACGAGCAGTACTTC,CASSQESSGSYEQYF,TRBV4-1,NA,NA,TRBJ2-7,15
TGTGCCAGCATGCGGGGCTTAATTGGAGAGACCCAGTACTTC,CASMRGLIGETQYF,TRBV2,NA,NA,TRBJ2-5,14
TGTGCCAGCAGTGAAGTCCGGGGGGCGCGCAATCAGCCCCAGCATTTT,CASSEVRGARNQPQHF,TRBV6-1,few,NA,TRBJ1-5,16
TGCAGTGCTAGTAATAGCGGGAGCAGCTCCTACGAGCAGTACTTC,CSASNSGSSSYEQYF,TRBV20-1,NA,TRBD2,TRBJ2-7,15
TGCGCCAGCAGCCACGCCGGACAGGACTCACCCCTCCACTTT,CASSHAGQDSPLHF,TRBV4-3,few,TRBD1,TRBJ1-6,14
TGCGCCAGCAACCGCCCAGTGGAGATTTCTAACTATGGCTACACCTTC,CASNRPVEISNYGYTF,TRBV4-1,NA,NA,TRBJ1-2,16
TGTGCCAGTTCGACAGGGGGTAACACTGAAGCTTTCTTT,CASSTGGNTEAFF,TRBV19,NA,TRBD1,TRBJ1-1,13
TGTGCCAGCAGCTGGGCTCGGGGCACTGAAGCTTTCTTT,CASSWARGTEAFF,TRBV11-3,NA,NA,TRBJ1-1,13
TGTGCCAGCAGCCAACGTAGCAGGGGGACCGGGGAGCTGTTTTTT,CASSQRSRGTGELFF,TRBV4-2,NA,TRBD1,TRBJ2-2,15
TGTGCCAGCAGCCACCCCGTTCCGGAGACCCAGTACTTC,CASSHPVPETQYF,TRBV3-1/TRBV3-2,once,NA,TRBJ2-5,13
TGTGCCAGCAGCTTAGCGGGAGGAGGACCTTCCTACGAGCAGTACTTC,CASSLAGGGPSYEQYF,TRBV7-6,NA,NA,TRBJ2-7,16
TGTGCCAGCAGTTTGAGCGGAGGGGCCGAGCAGTACTTC,CASSLSGGAEQYF,TRBV12-3/TRBV12-4,NA,NA,TRBJ2-7,13
TGTGCCAGCAGTTTCGGGGATGAAAAACTGTTTTTT,CASSFGDEKLFF,TRBV12-3/TRBV12-4,NA,NA,TRBJ1-4,12
TGTGCCAGCAGCCTTCCTAGCGGAGGAGGGGAGACCCAGTACTTC,CASSLPSGGGETQYF,TRBV6-6,once,TRBD2,TRBJ2-5,15
TGTGCCAGCTCACCACCGGCTACAGGTTTAGGGACCCAGTACTTC,CASSPPATGLGTQYF,TRBV18,NA,NA,TRBJ2-5,15
TGTGCCAGCAGTAAACCAGGGCGTCTAGCGGGAGAAGAGACCCAGTACTTC,CASSKPGRLAGEETQYF,TRBV7-2,NA,TRBD2,TRBJ2-5,17
TGCGCCAGCAGCTTCGGGACTAGCGGGGGTTACGAGCAGTACTTC,CASSFGTSGGYEQYF,TRBV5-1,NA,TRBD2,TRBJ2-7,15
TGTGCCAGCAGCCCCCAGGGGGTAAGCTCTGGAAACACCATATATTTT,CASSPQGVSSGNTIYF,TRBV7-2,NA,TRBD1,TRBJ1-3,16
TGTGCCAGCAAGAAGACAACCGCCTACGAGCAGTACTTC,CASKKTTAYEQYF,TRBV6-5,NA,NA,TRBJ2-7,13
TGTGCCAGTAAAAGGGAGAGCTCCTATAATTCACCCCTCCACTTT,CASKRESSYNSPLHF,TRBV19,NA,NA,TRBJ1-6,15
TGTGCCACCAGTGACAACGTCGCAGGGGGCCGTACGCAGTATTTT,CATSDNVAGGRTQYF,TRBV24-1,once,TRBD1,TRBJ2-3,15
TGTGCCAGCAGTCCTCCGGAGCGGCCCTTGGAAGAGCAGTACTTC,CASSPPERPLEEQYF,TRBV28,NA,NA,TRBJ2-7,15
TGTGCCAGCAGTTTCGCGTTAGCGGGGGAACCCGAGACCCAGTACTTC,CASSFALAGEPETQYF,TRBV28,NA,TRBD2,TRBJ2-5,16
TGCAGCGTTCGACAGGGGCATGATACGCAGTATTTT,CSVRQGHDTQYF,TRBV29-1,once,TRBD1,TRBJ2-3,12
TGCGCCAGCACCCTTGGGCCCAGTAACTCTGGAAACACCATATATTTT,CASTLGPSNSGNTIYF,TRBV5-1,NA,NA,TRBJ1-3,16
TGTGCCTGCGCACAGAGCTCCTACGAGCAGTACTTC,CACAQSSYEQYF,TRBV30,many,NA,TRBJ2-7,12
TGTGCCAGCAGTTATGGGGGAGGGCCGTATGGCTACACCTTC,CASSYGGGPYGYTF,TRBV28,NA,NA,TRBJ1-2,14
TGCAGCGTTGGACCGAGGACAGGGGACTACGAGCAGTACTTC,CSVGPRTGDYEQYF,TRBV29-1,NA,TRBD1,TRBJ2-7,14
TGTGCCAGCAGTCGGACAGGTCGACACAATGAGCAGTTCTTC,CASSRTGRHNEQFF,TRBV2,NA,TRBD1,TRBJ2-1,14
TGTGCCAGCAGACCGAGTGGGGGCAGGGGCACTGAAGCTTTCTTT,CASRPSGGRGTEAFF,TRBV25-1,NA,NA,TRBJ1-1,15
TGTGCCAGCAGTCCCGGCAGCGGGAGTGGGAATGAGCAGTTCTTC,CASSPGSGSGNEQFF,TRBV25-1,NA,TRBD2,TRBJ2-1,15
TGCGCCAGCGCTACGGGACAGGGTTACAATGAGCAGTTCTTC,CASATGQGYNEQFF,TRBV5-1,once,TRBD1,TRBJ2-1,14
TGCAGCGTCAAGCGGGGGCCGAACACTGAAGCTTTCTTT,CSVKRGPNTEAFF,TRBV29-1,once,NA,TRBJ1-1,13
TGCGCCAGCAGCCAAGAGGTAGGGGGTCCCTCATACGAGCAGTACTTC,CASSQEVGGPSYEQYF,TRBV4-3,NA,NA,TRBJ2-7,16